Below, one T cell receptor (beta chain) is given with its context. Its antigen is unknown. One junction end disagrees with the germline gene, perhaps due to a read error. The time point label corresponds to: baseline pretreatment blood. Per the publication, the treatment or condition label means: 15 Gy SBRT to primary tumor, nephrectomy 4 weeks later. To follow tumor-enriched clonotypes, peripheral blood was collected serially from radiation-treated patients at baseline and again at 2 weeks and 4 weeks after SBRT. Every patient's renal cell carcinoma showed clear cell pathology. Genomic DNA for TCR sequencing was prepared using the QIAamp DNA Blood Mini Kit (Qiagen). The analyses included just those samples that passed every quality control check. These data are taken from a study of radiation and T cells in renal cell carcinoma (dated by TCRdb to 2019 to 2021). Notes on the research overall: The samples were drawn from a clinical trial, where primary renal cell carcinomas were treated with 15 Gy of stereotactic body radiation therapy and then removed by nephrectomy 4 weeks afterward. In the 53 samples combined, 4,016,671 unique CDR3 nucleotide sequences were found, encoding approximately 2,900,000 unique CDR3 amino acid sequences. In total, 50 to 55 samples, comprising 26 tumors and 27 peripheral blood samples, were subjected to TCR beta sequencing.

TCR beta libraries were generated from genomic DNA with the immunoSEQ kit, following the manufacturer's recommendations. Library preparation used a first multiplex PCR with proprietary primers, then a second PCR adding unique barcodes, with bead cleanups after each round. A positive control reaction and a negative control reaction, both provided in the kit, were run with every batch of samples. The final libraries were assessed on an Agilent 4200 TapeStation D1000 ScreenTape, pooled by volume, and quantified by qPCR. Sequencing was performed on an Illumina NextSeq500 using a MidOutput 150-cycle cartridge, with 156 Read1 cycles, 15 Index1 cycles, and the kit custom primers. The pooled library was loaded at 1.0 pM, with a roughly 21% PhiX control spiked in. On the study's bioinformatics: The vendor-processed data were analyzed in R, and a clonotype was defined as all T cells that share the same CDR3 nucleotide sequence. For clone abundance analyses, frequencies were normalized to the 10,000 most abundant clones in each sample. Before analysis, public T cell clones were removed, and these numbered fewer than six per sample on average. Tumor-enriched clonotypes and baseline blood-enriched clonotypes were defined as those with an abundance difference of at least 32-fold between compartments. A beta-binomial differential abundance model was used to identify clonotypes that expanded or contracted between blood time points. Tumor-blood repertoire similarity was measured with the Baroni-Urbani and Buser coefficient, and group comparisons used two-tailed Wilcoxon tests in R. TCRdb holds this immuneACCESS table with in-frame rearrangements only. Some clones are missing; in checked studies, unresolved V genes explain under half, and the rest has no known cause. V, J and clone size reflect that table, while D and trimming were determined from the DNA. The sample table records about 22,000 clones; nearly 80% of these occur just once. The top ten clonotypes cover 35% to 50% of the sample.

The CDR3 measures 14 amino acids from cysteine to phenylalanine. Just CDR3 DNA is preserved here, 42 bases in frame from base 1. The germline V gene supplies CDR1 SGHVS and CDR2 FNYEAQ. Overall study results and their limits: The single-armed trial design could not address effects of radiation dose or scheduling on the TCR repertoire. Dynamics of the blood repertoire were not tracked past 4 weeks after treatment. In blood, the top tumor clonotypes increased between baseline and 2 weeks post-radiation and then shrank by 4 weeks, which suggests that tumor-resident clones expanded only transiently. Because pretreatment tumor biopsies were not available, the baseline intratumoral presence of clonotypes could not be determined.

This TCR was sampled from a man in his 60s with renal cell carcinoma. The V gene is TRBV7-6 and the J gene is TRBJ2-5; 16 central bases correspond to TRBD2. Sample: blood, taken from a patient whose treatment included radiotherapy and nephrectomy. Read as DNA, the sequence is TGTGCCAGCAGCGGGACTAGCGGGAGGGAGATCCAGTACTTC. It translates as CASSGTSGREIQYF.